This entry features one TCR beta chain sequence. This entry is derived from a study of blood T cell repertoires in COVID-19. About the research overall: Both acute and convalescent COVID-19 samples were obtained from the United States, Italy and Spain.

Germline-derived CDR1 and CDR2 are SEHNR and FQNEAQ (reference sequence). CDR3 length: 14 amino acids. Trimming removed 4 bases from V and 6 bases from J, with 15 bases in between. Generated by immunoSEQ multiplex PCR, the TCRdb table keeps only in-frame clones and is missing some. The sample yields about 250,000 clones, about 89% seen once. The genes are TRBV7-9 and TRBJ1-1, with D maybe TRBD1 (5 bases). The sequence derives from a woman aged 55-70 years who had recovered from COVID-19. The source material was peripheral blood. The CDR3 sequence: CASSSDFGAAEAFF. CDR3 nucleotide sequence: TGTGCCAGCAGCTCAGATTTTGGGGCGGCTGAAGCTTTCTTT.